These 9 T cell receptor beta chains originate from one sample sequenced in a study of blood T cell repertoires in COVID-19. TCRdb's copy holds only in-frame clones and misses some; the assay was immunoSEQ multiplex PCR. The data show around 49,000 clones, roughly 82% seen once. The sequenced material came from peripheral blood. Source of these receptors: an older woman with acute or convalescent COVID-19.

The chain recombines TRBV12-3 or TRBV12-4 with TRBJ1-2, with D perhaps matching TRBD1 (6 bases). The CDR3 runs 12 residues. Trimming stripped 6 bases from V and 5 bases from J, with 10 bases between. The CDR3 DNA follows: TGTGCCAGCAGCTGGGACACATATGGCTACACCTTC. This encodes CASSWDTYGYTF.

The gene calls are TRBV29-1 and TRBJ1-1; D is ambiguous. CDR1 SQVTM and CDR2 ANQGSEA come from the germline V gene. This CDR3 is built from 11 residues. Between the trimmed V and J ends, which lost 3 bases and 4 bases, there was a span of 6 bases. CDR3 sequence: CSVESGTEAFF. In DNA, the CDR3 is TGCAGCGTTGAGTCCGGCACTGAAGCTTTCTTT.

V is TRBV30 and J is TRBJ1-1; 8 bases fit TRBD1. After removal of 5 bases from V and 3 bases from J, the junction contained 8 bases not matched to a gene. The CDR3 length is 14 residues. The V gene's germline CDR1 is GTSNPN and CDR2 SVGIG (reference sequence). The chain's CDR3 is CAWFRGRWDTEAFF. The CDR3 region has the DNA TGTGCCTGGTTCAGGGGGCGATGGGACACTGAAGCTTTCTTT.

This clone showed up just a few times. V and J are TRBV28 and TRBJ2-1; D is unresolved. The CDR3 loop spans 13 amino acids. CDR1 and CDR2 (germline): MDHEN, SYDVKM. The V gene lost 2 bases and the J gene lost 4 bases, with 6 bases spanning the gap. The CDR3 is CASSLLGYNEQFF. In nucleotides, the CDR3 is TGTGCCAGCAGTTTACTCGGGTACAATGAGCAGTTCTTC.

This clone appeared once. The chain combines TRBV7-8 with TRBJ1-2, with 11 bases matching TRBD1. The CDR3 contains 15 residues. Germline V gene sequence: CDR1 SGHVS, CDR2 FQNEAQ. V lost 4 bases, J lost 8 bases, and 9 bases stayed unmatched. CDR3 protein: CASSSSGQGALGYTF. CDR3 DNA sequence: TGTGCCAGCAGCTCCTCAGGACAGGGGGCGTTGGGCTACACCTTC.

This clone was recorded a few times. The chain employs TRBV29-1 and TRBJ1-4, with D unclear. The germline V gene encodes CDR1 SQVTM and CDR2 ANQGSEA. The CDR3 is made up of 14 amino acids. V was pared by 4 bases and J by 7 bases, with 16 bases between. The DNA of the CDR3 is TGCAGCGTTGTGGTCGGAAACAGCGGTGAAAAACTGTTTTTT. Its translation is CSVVVGNSGEKLFF. The variable domain in full, with the rest retrieved from reference TRBV29-1 and TRBJ1-4, is SAVISQKPSRDICQRGTSLTIQCQVDSQVTMMFWYRQQPGQSLTLIATANQGSEATYESGFVIDKFPISRPNLTFSTLTVSNMSPEDSSIYLCSVVVGNSGEKLFFGSGTQLSVL.

V gene TRBV5-1 combines with J gene TRBJ2-5, with TRBD2 matching over 13 bases. Germline trimming cut 4 bases from V and 9 bases from J; bases unmatched to any gene: 12. The CDR3 is made up of 16 amino acids. Per germline, CDR1 SGHRS and CDR2 YFSETQ. CDR3 DNA sequence: TGCGCCAGCAGCCCAAAACTAGCGGGAGGGTCTGCGGCCCAGTACTTC. It codes for CASSPKLAGGSAAQYF.

The rearrangement uses TRBV12-3 or TRBV12-4 and TRBJ1-2; no clear D gene. Trimming took off 6 bases at V and 4 bases at J, with 12 bases between the two ends. CDR3 length: 13 residues. CDR3 DNA: TGTGCCAGCAGAGGCCAGGATCTCTATGGCTACACCTTC. This codes for CASRGQDLYGYTF.

The chain has TRBV9 and TRBJ1-2; TRBD1 is a possible D gene (5 bases). Looked up from germline, CDR1 is SGDLS and CDR2 is YYNGEE. The V gene lost 3 bases and the J gene lost 1 base, with 13 bases spanning the gap. The CDR3 is 15 residues long. The CDR3 protein is CASSANRIVNYGYTF. CDR3 sequence (DNA): TGTGCCAGCAGCGCCAACAGGATTGTTAACTATGGCTACACCTTC.